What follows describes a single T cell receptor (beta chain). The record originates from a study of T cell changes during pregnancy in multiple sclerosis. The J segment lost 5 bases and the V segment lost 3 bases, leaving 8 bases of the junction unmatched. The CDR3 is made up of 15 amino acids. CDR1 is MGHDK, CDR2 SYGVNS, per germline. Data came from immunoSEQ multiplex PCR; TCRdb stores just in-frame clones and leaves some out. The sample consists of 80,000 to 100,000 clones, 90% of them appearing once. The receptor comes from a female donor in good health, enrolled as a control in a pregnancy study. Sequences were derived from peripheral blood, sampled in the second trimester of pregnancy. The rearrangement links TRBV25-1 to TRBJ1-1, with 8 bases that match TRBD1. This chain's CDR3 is CASSEAGTGGTEAFF. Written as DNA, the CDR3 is TGTGCCAGCAGTGAGGCCGGGACAGGAGGGACTGAAGCTTTCTTT.